The 21 T cell receptor beta chains below were found in one sample sequenced in a study of T-cell memory formation after mild COVID-19. TCRdb called the 5' RACE reads again in MiXCR, with one record for every CDR3 protein. The table lists 57,000 or so distinct CDR3 sequences, 9.3% of them singletons. What was sequenced was PBMCs or a T cell subset sorted from them (not recorded which). Receptors originate from a young man who had mild COVID-19 (a few samples of this study predate the infection). Cell type and time point are not known.

V gene TRBV28 combines with J gene TRBJ1-2, with unresolved D. There are 16 residues in the CDR3. Germline assignment: CDR1 MDHEN and CDR2 SYDVKM. With 3 bases removed from V and 5 bases from J, the gap between germline ends came to 19 bases. The CDR3 bases are TGTGCCAGCAGTTTGGGGTCACTTCCAGATGTTTATGGCTACACCTTC. Protein product: CASSLGSLPDVYGYTF.

This clonotype was recorded at least ten times. The chain recombines TRBV7-9 with TRBJ2-3; no clear D. The CDR3 runs to 14 residues. Germline V lookup: CDR1 SEHNR, CDR2 FQNEAQ (reference sequence). V lost 3 bases, J lost 0 bases, and 7 bases lay in between. Written as DNA, the CDR3 is TGTGCCAGCAGCTTTGTGTTAAGCACAGATACGCAGTATTTT. Translation: CASSFVLSTDTQYF.

At least ten counts were recorded for this clonotype. This sequence joins TRBV6-6 and TRBJ1-2; no definite D call. Trimming left V 5 bases short and J 3 bases short, with 13 bases between. The CDR3 is 14 amino acids. The V gene's germline CDR1 is MNHNY and CDR2 SVGAGI (reference sequence). The CDR3 DNA follows: TGTGCCAGCAGTGAGCCCGGTGGATACTATGGCTACACCTTC. It yields the protein CASSEPGGYYGYTF.

The chain joins TRBV12-3 or TRBV12-4 to TRBJ1-5, with D perhaps TRBD1 (5 bases). The CDR3 loop spans 13 amino acids. With 3 bases removed from V and 5 bases from J, the gap between germline ends came to 8 bases. CDR3 residues: CASSFRVDQPQHF. DNA for the CDR3: TGTGCCAGCAGTTTCAGGGTTGATCAGCCCCAGCATTTT.

The chain links TRBV5-1 to TRBJ2-6, with unresolved D. CDR3 size: 14 residues. CDR1 and CDR2 from the germline V gene are SGHRS and YFSETQ. V was trimmed by 7 bases and J by 4 bases, leaving 12 bases between them. As DNA, the CDR3 is TGCGCCAGCCGGGCCCTAGGGGGGGCCAACGTCCTGACTTTC. This codes for CASRALGGANVLTF.

This clonotype has at least ten counts. The genes are TRBV7-3 and TRBJ1-1; 7 bases match TRBD1. The CDR3 sequence is 14 residues long. Trimming at V came to 2 bases and at J to 5 bases, leaving 5 bases not matched to a gene. The germline gives CDR1 SGHTA, CDR2 FQGTGA. The CDR3 nucleotides read TGTGCCAGCAGCTTACAGGGGGGAGAAACTGAAGCTTTCTTT. It codes for CASSLQGGETEAFF.

The chain joins TRBV7-2 to TRBJ1-2; maybe TRBD1 (6 bases). Germline CDR1 reads SGHTA; CDR2 reads FQGNSA. Trimming cost V 1 base and J 5 bases, with 11 bases left between them. The CDR3 loop spans 14 amino acids. The CDR3 loop reads CASSLVLGGYGYTF. The CDR3 DNA is TGTGCCAGCAGCTTAGTTCTAGGGGGTTATGGCTACACCTTC.

This clonotype was observed at least ten times. V usage is TRBV5-1 and J usage is TRBJ2-3; TRBD1 is a possible D gene (5 bases). Germline assignment: CDR1 SGHRS and CDR2 YFSETQ. This CDR3 is built from 16 residues. V lost 4 bases to trimming and J lost 1 base, with 16 bases between them. The chain's CDR3 is CASSGSAGMGTDTQYF. CDR3 nucleotides: TGCGCCAGCAGCGGTTCAGCAGGGATGGGCACAGATACGCAGTATTTT.

A few counts support this clonotype. A much larger clone lies one base from this, so it may be a read error. The V gene is TRBV5-1, the J gene TRBJ2-5; D uncertain. CDR1 SGHRS and CDR2 YFSETQ come from the germline V gene. Trimming took 0 bases from V and 1 from J, leaving 4 bases between them. This CDR3 spans 13 amino acids. The chain's CDR3 is CASSLVRQETQYF. The CDR3 coding sequence is TGCGCCAGCAGCTTGGTACGCCAAGAGACCCAGTACTTC. Looking up the rest from reference TRBV5-1 and TRBJ2-5 gives the full variable domain: KAGVTQTPRYLIKTRGQQVTLSCSPISGHRSVSWYQQTPGQGLQFLFEYFSETQRNKGNFPGRFSGRQFSNSRSEMNVSTLELGDSALYLCASSLVRQETQYFGPGTRLLVL.

Only a few counts were recorded for this clonotype. The genes are TRBV6-2 or TRBV6-3 and TRBJ2-1; possible D gene TRBD2, 5 bases. Trimming left V 5 bases short and J 0 bases short, with 11 bases between. Germline V gives CDR1 MNHEY, CDR2 SVGEGT. The CDR3 runs 15 residues. DNA for the CDR3: TGTGCCAGCAGTAACACGGGGAACTCCTACAATGAGCAGTTCTTC. It yields the protein CASSNTGNSYNEQFF.

This clonotype was detected only a few times. The rearrangement links TRBV16 to TRBJ2-5; no definite D call. Germline V gene lookup returns CDR1 KGHSY and CDR2 FQNENV. The CDR3 totals 12 residues. V shed 5 bases and J shed 5 bases, with 9 bases lying between them. CDR3 sequence: CASSKVEETQYF. The CDR3 coding sequence is TGTGCCAGCAGCAAGGTGGAGGAGACCCAGTACTTC.

The J gene is TRBJ2-1, the V gene TRBV12-3 or TRBV12-4; D unclear. This CDR3 is 15 amino acids long. Trimming pared 6 bases from V and 0 bases from J, leaving 12 bases between. The CDR3 coding sequence is TGTGCCAGCAGCCCCGGGTCAGGCTCCTACAATGAGCAGTTCTTC. It specifies CASSPGSGSYNEQFF.

This clonotype was seen only a few times. The chain links TRBV7-2 to TRBJ2-1; D call uncertain. This CDR3 is built from 11 residues. The germline gives CDR1 SGHTA, CDR2 FQGNSA. The V end was cut by 7 bases, the J end by 2 bases, with 3 bases between. The CDR3 bases are TGTGCCAGCACAGCCTACAATGAGCAGTTCTTC. Residues: CASTAYNEQFF.

CDR3 nucleotide sequence: TGTGCCAGCAGCCGGGACTTGAACACCGGGGAGCTGTTTTTT. Translation gives CASSRDLNTGELFF. The chain employs TRBV27 and TRBJ2-2, with D possibly matching TRBD2 (6 bases). This CDR3 contains 14 residues. The ends were cut back, 6 bases at V and 1 base at J, with 9 bases in the middle. Germline values: CDR1 MNHEY, CDR2 SMNVEV (reference sequence).

The gene calls are TRBV7-2 and TRBJ1-1; the match to TRBD1 covers 10 bases. CDR1 SGHTA and CDR2 FQGNSA come from the germline V gene. The CDR3 sequence is 16 residues long. The V and J ends lost 5 bases and 1 base, in that order; junction bases with no gene match: 7. CDR3 nucleotides: TGTGCCAGCAGCCCCCGGACAGGGGGGACGAACACTGAAGCTTTCTTT. This codes for CASSPRTGGTNTEAFF.

This clonotype was detected a few times. V usage is TRBV7-9 and J usage is TRBJ2-7, with D perhaps matching TRBD2 (6 bases). V lost 5 bases and J 6 bases, leaving 23 bases between the germline ends. The CDR3 is made up of 16 amino acids. Germline lookup yields CDR1 SEHNR and CDR2 FQNEAQ (reference sequence). The chain's CDR3 is CASSPLGLRGGFEQYF. The CDR3 region has the DNA TGTGCCAGCAGCCCCCTAGGCTTGAGGGGAGGATTCGAGCAGTACTTC. Complete variable domain (other parts from reference TRBV7-9 and TRBJ2-7): DTGVSQNPRHKITKRGQNVTFRCDPISEHNRLYWYRQTLGQGPEFLTYFQNEAQLEKSRLLSDRFSAERPKGSFSTLEIQRTEQGDSAMYLCASSPLGLRGGFEQYFGPGTRLTVT.

V gene TRBV10-3 combines with J gene TRBJ1-2; D is unclear. Trimming took off 2 bases at V and 10 bases at J, with 11 bases between the two ends. The CDR3 is 12 amino acids. Per germline, CDR1 ENHRY and CDR2 SYGVKD. The CDR3 coding sequence is TGTGCCATCAGTGAGGAACTTAACCTCTACACCTTC. Translated, it gives CAISEELNLYTF.

This clonotype was counted only a few times. This chain links TRBV20-1 with TRBJ1-1, with 9 bases aligning to TRBD1. Germline values: CDR1 DFQATT, CDR2 SNEGSKA (reference sequence). This CDR3 region has 14 residues. The CDR3 bases are TGCAGCTACCGGGACAGGGTGGGTATAGATGAAGCTTTCTTT. It specifies CSYRDRVGIDEAFF.

This clonotype showed up many times. CDR3 loop: CASSPAAGGPGELFF. CDR3 DNA sequence: TGTGCCAGCAGCCCGGCAGCGGGGGGGCCGGGGGAGCTGTTTTTT. This chain connects TRBV7-6 to TRBJ2-2; 10 bases match TRBD2. This CDR3 is built from 15 residues. Germline V gene lookup returns CDR1 SGHVS and CDR2 FNYEAQ. With 5 bases clipped from V and 8 bases from J, the junction kept 8 bases outside the gene matches.

J is TRBJ2-5 and V is TRBV12-3 or TRBV12-4; 9 positions agree with TRBD1. The CDR3 is made up of 13 amino acids. The junction had 3 bases not matched to a gene; V was cut back by 6 bases and J by 4 bases. CDR3 in DNA: TGTGCCAGCAGGGGACAGGGAGGAGAGACCCAGTACTTC. It is translated as CASRGQGGETQYF.

In this sample, this clonotype turned up a few times. This chain links TRBV18 with TRBJ2-7; D is unresolved. Trimming removed 2 bases from V and 0 bases from J, with 11 bases in between. The CDR3 runs 15 residues. CDR1 and CDR2 from the germline V gene are KGHSH and LQKENI. CDR3 protein: CASSPSSASSYEQYF. Here the CDR3 DNA reads TGTGCCAGCTCACCATCGTCGGCGAGCTCCTACGAGCAGTACTTC.